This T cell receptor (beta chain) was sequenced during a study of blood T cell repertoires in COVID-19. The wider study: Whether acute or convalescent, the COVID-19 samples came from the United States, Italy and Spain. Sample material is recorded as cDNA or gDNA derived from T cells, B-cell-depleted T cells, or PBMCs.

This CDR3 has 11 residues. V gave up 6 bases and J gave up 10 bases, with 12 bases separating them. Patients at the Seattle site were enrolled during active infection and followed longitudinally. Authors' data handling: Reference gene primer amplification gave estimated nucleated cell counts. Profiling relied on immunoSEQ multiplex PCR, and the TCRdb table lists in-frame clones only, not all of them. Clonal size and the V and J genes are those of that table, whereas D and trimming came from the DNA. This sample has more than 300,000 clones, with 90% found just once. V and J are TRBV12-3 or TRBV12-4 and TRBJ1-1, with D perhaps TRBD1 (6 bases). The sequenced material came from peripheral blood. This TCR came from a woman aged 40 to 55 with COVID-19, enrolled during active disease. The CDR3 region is CASSQGPRAFF. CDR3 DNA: TGTGCCAGCAGCCAGGGGCCGAGAGCTTTCTTT.